This T cell receptor (beta chain) was recovered during a study of response to subunit inactivated influenza vaccine. MiXCR was run by TCRdb on the RT-PCR reads, yielding one entry per CDR3 protein. This sample yields roughly 460,000 distinct CDR3 sequences, of which 9.5% to 13% are seen a single time; approximately 12% belongs to the top ten. The CDR3 is 14 residues long. The germline V gene encodes CDR1 KGHSH and CDR2 LQKENI. Trimming took 0 bases from V and 4 from J, leaving 7 bases between them. This clonotype appeared a few times. This receptor was identified in a man aged 45-65 years who received an inactivated influenza vaccine. The rearrangement joins TRBV18 to TRBJ2-1; TRBD2 is a possible D gene (5 bases). This sample comprised PBMCs from blood, obtained roughly 47 days after vaccination. The CDR3: CASSPPPGYNEQFF. DNA for the CDR3: TGTGCCAGCTCACCACCGCCGGGGTACAATGAGCAGTTCTTC.